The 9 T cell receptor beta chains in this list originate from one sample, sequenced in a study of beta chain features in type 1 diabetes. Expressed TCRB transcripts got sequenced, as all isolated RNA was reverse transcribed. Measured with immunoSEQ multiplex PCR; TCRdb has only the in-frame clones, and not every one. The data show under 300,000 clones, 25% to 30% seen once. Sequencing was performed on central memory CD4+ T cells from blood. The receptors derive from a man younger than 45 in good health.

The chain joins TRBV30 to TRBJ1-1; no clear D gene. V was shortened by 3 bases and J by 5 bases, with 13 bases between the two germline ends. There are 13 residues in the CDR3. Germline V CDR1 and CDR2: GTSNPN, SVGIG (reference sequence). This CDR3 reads CAWSGQLGTEAFF. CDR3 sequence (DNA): TGTGCCTGGAGCGGGCAGCTTGGGACTGAAGCTTTCTTT.

DNA for the CDR3: TGCAGCGTTTTACAGCGGGCGAACACCGGGGAGCTGTTTTTT. Protein: CSVLQRANTGELFF. The chain carries TRBV29-1 and TRBJ2-2; maybe TRBD2 (6 bases). V lost 5 bases to trimming and J lost 0 bases, with 10 bases between them. This CDR3 contains 14 residues. Per germline, CDR1 SQVTM and CDR2 ANQGSEA.

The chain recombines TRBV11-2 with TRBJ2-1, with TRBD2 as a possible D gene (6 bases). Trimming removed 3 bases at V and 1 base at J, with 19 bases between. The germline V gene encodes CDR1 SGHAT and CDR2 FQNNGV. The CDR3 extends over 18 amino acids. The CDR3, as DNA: TGTGCCAGCAGCTTCGAAACCTGGCGGGGTCGGTCCTACAATGAGCAGTTCTTC. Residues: CASSFETWRGRSYNEQFF.

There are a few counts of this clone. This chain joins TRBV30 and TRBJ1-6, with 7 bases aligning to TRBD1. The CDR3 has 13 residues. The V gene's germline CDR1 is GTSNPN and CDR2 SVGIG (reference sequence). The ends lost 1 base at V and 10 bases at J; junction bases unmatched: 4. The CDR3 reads CAWSEGASSPLHF. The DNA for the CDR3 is TGTGCCTGGAGTGAGGGGGCCAGCTCACCCCTCCACTTT.

CDR3 coding DNA: TGTGCCTGGAGGGACCGGGGAGAAGGCTACACCTTC. Translated, it gives CAWRDRGEGYTF. The rearrangement links TRBV30 to TRBJ1-2; D is undetermined. The germline CDR1 and CDR2 sequences are GTSNPN and SVGIG (reference sequence). This CDR3 region has 12 residues. V was trimmed by 3 bases and J by 8 bases, leaving 13 bases between them.

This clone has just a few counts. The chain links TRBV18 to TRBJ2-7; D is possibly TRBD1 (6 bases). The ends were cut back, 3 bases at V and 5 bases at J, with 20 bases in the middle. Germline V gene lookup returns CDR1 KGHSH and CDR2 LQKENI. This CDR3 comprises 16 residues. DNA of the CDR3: TGTGCCAGCTCACCGGACCCGCCGGGCAGGGGCAACGAGCAGTACTTC. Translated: CASSPDPPGRGNEQYF.

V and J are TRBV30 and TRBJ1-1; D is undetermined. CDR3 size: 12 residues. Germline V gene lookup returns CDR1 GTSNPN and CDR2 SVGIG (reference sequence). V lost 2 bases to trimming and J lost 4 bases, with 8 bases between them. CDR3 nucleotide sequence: TGTGCCTGGAGTCCACCGGGCACTGAAGCTTTCTTT. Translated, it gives CAWSPPGTEAFF.

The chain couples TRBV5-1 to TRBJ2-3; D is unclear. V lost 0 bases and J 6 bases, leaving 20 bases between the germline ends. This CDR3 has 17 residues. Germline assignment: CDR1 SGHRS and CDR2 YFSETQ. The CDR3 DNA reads TGCGCCAGCAGCTTGGCTTTGGGGAAAATCCGATCGGATACGCAGTATTTT. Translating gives CASSLALGKIRSDTQYF.

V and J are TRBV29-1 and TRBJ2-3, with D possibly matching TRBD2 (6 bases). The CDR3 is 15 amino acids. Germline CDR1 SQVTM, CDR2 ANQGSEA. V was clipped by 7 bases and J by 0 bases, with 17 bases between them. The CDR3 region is CSALPSVSSTDTQYF. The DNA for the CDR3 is TGCAGCGCCCTCCCTAGCGTATCTAGCACAGATACGCAGTATTTT.